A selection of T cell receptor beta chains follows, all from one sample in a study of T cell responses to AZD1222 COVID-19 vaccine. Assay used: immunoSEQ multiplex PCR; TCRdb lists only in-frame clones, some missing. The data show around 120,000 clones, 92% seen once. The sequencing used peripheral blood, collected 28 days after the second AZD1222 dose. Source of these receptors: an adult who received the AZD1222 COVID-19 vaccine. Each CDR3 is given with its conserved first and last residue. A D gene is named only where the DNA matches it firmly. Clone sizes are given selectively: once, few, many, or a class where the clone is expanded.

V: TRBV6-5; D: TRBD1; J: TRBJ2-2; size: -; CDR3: CASAWQGANTGELFF; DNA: TGTGCCAGCGCCTGGCAGGGGGCGAACACCGGGGAGCTGTTTTTT
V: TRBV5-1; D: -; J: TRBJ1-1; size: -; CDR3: CASSLERAGTEAFF; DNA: TGCGCCAGCAGCTTGGAAAGGGCGGGCACTGAAGCTTTCTTT
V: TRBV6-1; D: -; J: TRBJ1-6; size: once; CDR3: CASSEQGRENSPLHF; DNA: TGTGCCAGCAGTGAACAGGGGAGGGAGAATTCACCCCTCCACTTT
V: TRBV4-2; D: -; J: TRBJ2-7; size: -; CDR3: CASSDFPSSGTYEQYF; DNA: TGTGCCAGCAGCGACTTTCCCAGTAGCGGAACCTACGAGCAGTACTTC
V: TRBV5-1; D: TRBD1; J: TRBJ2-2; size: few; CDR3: CASDPGQVNTGELFF; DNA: TGCGCCAGTGACCCGGGACAGGTGAACACCGGGGAGCTGTTTTTT
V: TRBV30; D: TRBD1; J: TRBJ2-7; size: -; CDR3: CAWSRHRTGRPYEQYF; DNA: TGTGCCTGGAGCCGACATCGGACAGGCCGACCCTACGAGCAGTACTTC
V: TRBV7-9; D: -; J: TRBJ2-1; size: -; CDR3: CASSLIGYEQFF; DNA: TGTGCCAGCAGCTTAATAGGCTATGAGCAGTTCTTC
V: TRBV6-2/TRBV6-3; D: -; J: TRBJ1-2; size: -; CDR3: CASSRGGGHYGYTF; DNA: TGTGCCAGCAGTCGGGGTGGAGGCCACTATGGCTACACCTTC
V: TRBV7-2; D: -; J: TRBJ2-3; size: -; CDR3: CASSFAVESGRDTDTQYF; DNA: TGTGCCAGCAGCTTCGCCGTCGAGTCGGGGCGGGACACAGATACGCAGTATTTT
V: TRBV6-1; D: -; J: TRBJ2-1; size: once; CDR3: CASSDEGIKQFF; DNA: TGTGCCAGCAGTGACGAGGGGATAAAGCAGTTCTTC
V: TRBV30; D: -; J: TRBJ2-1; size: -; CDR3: CAWSSAYEQFF; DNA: TGTGCCTGGAGTTCAGCATATGAGCAGTTCTTC
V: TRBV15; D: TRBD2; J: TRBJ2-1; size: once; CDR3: CATSRDRSGSKWNNEQFF; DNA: TGTGCCACCAGCAGAGATCGGAGCGGGAGTAAGTGGAACAATGAGCAGTTCTTC
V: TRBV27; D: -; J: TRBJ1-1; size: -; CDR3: CASSLVRSTEAFF; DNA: TGTGCCAGCAGTTTAGTAAGGAGCACTGAAGCTTTCTTT
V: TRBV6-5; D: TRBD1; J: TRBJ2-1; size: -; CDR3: CASTPGQGVVNEQFF; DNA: TGTGCCAGCACCCCTGGACAGGGGGTCGTCAATGAGCAGTTCTTC
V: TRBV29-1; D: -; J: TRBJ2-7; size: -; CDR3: CSVESPALREQYF; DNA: TGCAGCGTTGAGAGCCCTGCCCTTAGGGAGCAGTACTTC
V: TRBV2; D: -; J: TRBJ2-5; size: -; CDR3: CASDPNPRETQYF; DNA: TGTGCCAGCGACCCAAATCCTCGAGAGACCCAGTACTTC
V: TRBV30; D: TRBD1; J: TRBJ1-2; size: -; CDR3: CASTGGAYGYTF; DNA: TGTGCCTCTACAGGGGGCGCCTATGGCTACACCTTC
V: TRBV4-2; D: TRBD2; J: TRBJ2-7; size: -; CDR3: CASSQESSGSYEQYF; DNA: TGTGCCAGCAGCCAAGAATCTAGCGGGAGCTACGAGCAGTACTTC
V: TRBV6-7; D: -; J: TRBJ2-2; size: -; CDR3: CASSPPSGDPSELFF; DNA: TGTGCCAGCAGCCCTCCCTCCGGGGACCCATCGGAGCTGTTTTTT
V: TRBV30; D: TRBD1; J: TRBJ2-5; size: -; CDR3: CAWSVKTGLETQYF; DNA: TGTGCCTGGAGTGTAAAGACAGGGCTGGAGACCCAGTACTTC
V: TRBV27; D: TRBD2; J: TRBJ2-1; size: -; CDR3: CASIPMLAENYNEQFF; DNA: TGTGCCAGCATCCCAATGCTAGCGGAGAACTACAATGAGCAGTTCTTC
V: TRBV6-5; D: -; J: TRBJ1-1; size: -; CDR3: CASTPGDSGNTEAFF; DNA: TGTGCCAGCACACCAGGGGATAGCGGAAATACTGAAGCTTTCTTT
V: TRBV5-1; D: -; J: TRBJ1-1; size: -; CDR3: CASSSDGNTEAFF; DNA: TGCGCCAGCAGCTCGGACGGGAACACTGAAGCTTTCTTT
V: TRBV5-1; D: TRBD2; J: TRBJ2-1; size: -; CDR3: CASSPLAGGYNEQFF; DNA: TGCGCCAGCAGCCCGCTCGCGGGAGGCTACAATGAGCAGTTCTTC
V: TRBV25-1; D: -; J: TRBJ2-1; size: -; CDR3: CASRLVYEQFF; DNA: TGTGCCAGCCGACTAGTTTATGAGCAGTTCTTC
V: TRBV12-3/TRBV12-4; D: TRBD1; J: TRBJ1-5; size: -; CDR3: CASSQGDNQPQHF; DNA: TGTGCCAGCAGCCAGGGGGACAATCAGCCCCAGCATTTT
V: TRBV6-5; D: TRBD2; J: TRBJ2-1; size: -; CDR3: CASTLGRDNEQFF; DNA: TGTGCCAGCACCCTAGGGAGGGACAATGAGCAGTTCTTC
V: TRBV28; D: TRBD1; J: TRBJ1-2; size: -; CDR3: CASRPRTGFGYTF; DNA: TGTGCCAGCAGACCCCGGACAGGGTTTGGCTACACCTTC
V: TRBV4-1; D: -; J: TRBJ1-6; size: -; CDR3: CASSLTGSPLHF; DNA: TGCGCCAGCAGTCTTACAGGATCACCCCTCCACTTT
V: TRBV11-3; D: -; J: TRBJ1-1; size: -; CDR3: CASSLAGYSSEAFF; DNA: TGTGCCAGCAGCTTAGCGGGTTATAGCTCTGAAGCTTTCTTT
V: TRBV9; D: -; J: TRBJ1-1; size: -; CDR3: CASSVGGAVNTEAFF; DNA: TGTGCCAGCAGCGTAGGAGGTGCAGTTAACACTGAAGCTTTCTTT
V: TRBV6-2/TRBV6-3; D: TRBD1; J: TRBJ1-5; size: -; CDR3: CASSPGTGVQPQHF; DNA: TGTGCCAGCAGTCCCGGGACAGGGGTGCAGCCCCAGCATTTT
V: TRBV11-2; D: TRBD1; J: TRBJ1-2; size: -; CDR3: CASSLAPQGAESGYTF; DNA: TGTGCCAGCAGCTTAGCACCACAGGGGGCAGAGTCTGGCTACACCTTC
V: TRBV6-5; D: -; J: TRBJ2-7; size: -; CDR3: CASSYSIADPKYF; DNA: TGTGCCAGCAGTTACTCGATAGCGGATCCGAAGTACTTC
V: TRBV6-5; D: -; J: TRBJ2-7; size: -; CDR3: CASSYRGTHYEQYF; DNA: TGTGCCAGCAGTTACCGTGGGACACACTACGAGCAGTACTTC
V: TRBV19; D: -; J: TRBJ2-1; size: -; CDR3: CASSRGNEQFF; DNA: TGTGCCAGTAGTAGGGGGAATGAGCAGTTCTTC